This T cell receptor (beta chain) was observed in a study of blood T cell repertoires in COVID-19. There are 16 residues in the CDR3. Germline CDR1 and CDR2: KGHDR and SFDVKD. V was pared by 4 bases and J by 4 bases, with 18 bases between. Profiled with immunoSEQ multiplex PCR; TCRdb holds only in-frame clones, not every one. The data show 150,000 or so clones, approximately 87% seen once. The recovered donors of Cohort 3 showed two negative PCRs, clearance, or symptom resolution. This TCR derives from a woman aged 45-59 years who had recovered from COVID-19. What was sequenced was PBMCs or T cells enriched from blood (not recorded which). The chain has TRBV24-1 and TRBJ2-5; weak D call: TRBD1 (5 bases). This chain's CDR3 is CATSDPGHQGGETQYF. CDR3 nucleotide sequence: TGTGCCACCAGTGACCCCGGACACCAGGGTGGAGAGACCCAGTACTTC.